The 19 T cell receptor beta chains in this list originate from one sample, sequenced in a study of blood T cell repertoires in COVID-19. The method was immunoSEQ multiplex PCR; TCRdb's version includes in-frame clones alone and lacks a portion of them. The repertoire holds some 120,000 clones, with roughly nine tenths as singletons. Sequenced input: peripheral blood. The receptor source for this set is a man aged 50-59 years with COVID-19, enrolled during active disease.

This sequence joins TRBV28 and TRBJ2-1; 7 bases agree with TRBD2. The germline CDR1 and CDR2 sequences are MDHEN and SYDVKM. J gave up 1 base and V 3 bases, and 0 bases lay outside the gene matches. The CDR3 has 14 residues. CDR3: CASSLGGSYNEQFF. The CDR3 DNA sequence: TGTGCCAGCAGTTTGGGGGGGTCCTACAATGAGCAGTTCTTC. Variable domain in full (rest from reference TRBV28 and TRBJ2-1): DVKVTQSSRYLVKRTGEKVFLECVQDMDHENMFWYRQDPGLGLRLIYFSYDVKMKEKGDIPEGYSVSREKKERFSLILESASTNQTSMYLCASSLGGSYNEQFFGPGTRLTVL.

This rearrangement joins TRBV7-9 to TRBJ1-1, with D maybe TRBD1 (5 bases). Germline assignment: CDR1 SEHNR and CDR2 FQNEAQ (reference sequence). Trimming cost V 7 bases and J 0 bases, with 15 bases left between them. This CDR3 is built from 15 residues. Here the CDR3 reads CASIAQGGVNTEAFF. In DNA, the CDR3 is TGTGCCAGCATCGCTCAGGGAGGGGTGAACACTGAAGCTTTCTTT. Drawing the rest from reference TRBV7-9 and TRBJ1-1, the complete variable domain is DTGVSQNPRHKITKRGQNVTFRCDPISEHNRLYWYRQTLGQGPEFLTYFQNEAQLEKSRLLSDRFSAERPKGSFSTLEIQRTEQGDSAMYLCASIAQGGVNTEAFFGQGTRLTVV.

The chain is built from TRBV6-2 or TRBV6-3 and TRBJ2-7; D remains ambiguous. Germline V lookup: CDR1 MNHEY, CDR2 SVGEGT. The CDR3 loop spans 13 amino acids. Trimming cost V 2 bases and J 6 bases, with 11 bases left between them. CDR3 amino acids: CASSYKGVGEQYF. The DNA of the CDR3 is TGTGCCAGCAGTTACAAAGGAGTCGGCGAGCAGTACTTC.

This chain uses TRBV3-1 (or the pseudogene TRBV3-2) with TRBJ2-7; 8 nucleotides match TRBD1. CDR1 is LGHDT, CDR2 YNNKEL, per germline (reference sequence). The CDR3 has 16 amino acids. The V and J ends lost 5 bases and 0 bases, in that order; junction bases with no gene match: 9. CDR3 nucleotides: TGTGCCAGCAGCAAGATTGGACAGGGAAGCTCCTACGAGCAGTACTTC. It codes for CASSKIGQGSSYEQYF.

Here the CDR3 reads CASSQSAGTPTNTEAFF. The DNA for the CDR3 is TGTGCCAGCAGCCAATCCGCGGGAACCCCAACGAACACTGAAGCTTTCTTT. The V and J genes are TRBV14 and TRBJ1-1, with D uncertain. Germline CDR1 reads SGHDN; CDR2 reads FVKESK. This CDR3 has 17 amino acids. Trimming shortened V by 2 bases and J by 1 base, and 17 bases separated the two germline ends.

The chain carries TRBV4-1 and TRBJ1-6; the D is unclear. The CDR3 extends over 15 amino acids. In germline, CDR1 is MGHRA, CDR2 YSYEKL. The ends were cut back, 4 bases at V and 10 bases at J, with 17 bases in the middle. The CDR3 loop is CASSLTGRGNSPLHF. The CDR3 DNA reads TGCGCCAGCAGCCTCACGGGTCGGGGAAACTCACCCCTCCACTTT.

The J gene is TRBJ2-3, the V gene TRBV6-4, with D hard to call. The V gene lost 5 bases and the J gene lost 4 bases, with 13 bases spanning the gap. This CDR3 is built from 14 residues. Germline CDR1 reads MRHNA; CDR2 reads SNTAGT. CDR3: CASSQDWLSDTQYF. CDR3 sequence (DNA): TGTGCCAGCAGTCAGGATTGGCTCTCAGATACGCAGTATTTT.

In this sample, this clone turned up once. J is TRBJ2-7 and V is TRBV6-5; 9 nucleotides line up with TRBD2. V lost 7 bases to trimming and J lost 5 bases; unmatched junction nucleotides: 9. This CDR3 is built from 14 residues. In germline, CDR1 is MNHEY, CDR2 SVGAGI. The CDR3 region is CASNEGGRVDEQYF. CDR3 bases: TGTGCCAGCAACGAGGGCGGGAGGGTCGACGAGCAGTACTTC.

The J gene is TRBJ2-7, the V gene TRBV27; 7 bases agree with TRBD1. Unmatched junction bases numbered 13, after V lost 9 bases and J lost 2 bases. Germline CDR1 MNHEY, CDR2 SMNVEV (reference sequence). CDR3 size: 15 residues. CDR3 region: CASSLSGQGAYEQYF. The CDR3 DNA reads TGTGCCAGTTCTCTTTCAGGGCAGGGGGCCTACGAGCAGTACTTC.

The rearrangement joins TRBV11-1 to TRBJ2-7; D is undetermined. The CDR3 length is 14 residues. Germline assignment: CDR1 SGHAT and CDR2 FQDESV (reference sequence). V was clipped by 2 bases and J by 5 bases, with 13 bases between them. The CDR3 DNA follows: TGTGCCAGCAGCTTACAGGAATTACAAGACGAGCAGTACTTC. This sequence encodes CASSLQELQDEQYF.

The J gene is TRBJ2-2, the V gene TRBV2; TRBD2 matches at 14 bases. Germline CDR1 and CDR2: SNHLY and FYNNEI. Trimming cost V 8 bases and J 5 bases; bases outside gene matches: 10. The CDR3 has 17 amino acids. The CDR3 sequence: CASGRLAGGTGTGELFF. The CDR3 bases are TGTGCCAGCGGCAGACTAGCGGGAGGGACCGGGACCGGGGAGCTGTTTTTT. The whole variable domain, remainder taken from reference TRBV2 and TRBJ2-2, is EPEVTQTPSHQVTQMGQEVILRCVPISNHLYFYWYRQILGQKVEFLVSFYNNEISEKSEIFDDQFSVERPDGSNFTLKIRSTKLEDSAMYFCASGRLAGGTGTGELFFGEGSRLTVL.

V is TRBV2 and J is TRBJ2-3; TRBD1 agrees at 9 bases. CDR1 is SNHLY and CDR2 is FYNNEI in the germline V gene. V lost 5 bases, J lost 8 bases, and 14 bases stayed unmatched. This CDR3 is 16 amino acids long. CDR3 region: CASSQTPGQGRSTQYF. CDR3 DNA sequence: TGTGCCAGCAGTCAAACGCCGGGACAGGGAAGGTCTACGCAGTATTTT.

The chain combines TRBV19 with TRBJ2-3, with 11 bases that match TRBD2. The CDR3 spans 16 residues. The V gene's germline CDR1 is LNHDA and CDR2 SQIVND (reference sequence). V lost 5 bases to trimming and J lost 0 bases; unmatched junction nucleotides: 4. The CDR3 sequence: CASSLLAGGSTDTQYF. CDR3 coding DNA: TGTGCCAGTAGTCTCTTAGCGGGAGGGAGCACAGATACGCAGTATTTT.

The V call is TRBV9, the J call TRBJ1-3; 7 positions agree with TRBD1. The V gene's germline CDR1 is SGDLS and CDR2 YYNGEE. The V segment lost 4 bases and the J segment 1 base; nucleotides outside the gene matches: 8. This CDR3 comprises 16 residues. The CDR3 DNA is TGTGCCAGCAGCCCCCGGGACAGCGAATCTGGAAACACCATATATTTT. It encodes CASSPRDSESGNTIYF.

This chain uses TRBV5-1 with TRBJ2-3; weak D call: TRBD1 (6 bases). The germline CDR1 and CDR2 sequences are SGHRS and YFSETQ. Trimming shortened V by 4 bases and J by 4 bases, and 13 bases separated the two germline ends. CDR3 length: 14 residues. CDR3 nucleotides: TGCGCCAGCAGCGAGGGTCCAGGGGCAGATACGCAGTATTTT. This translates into CASSEGPGADTQYF.

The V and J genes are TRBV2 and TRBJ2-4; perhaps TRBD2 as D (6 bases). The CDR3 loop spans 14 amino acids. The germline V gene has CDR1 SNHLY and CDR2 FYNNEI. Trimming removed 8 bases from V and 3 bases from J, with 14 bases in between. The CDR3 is CASVGREVKNIQYF. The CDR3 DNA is TGTGCCAGCGTAGGGCGGGAAGTCAAAAACATTCAGTACTTC.

As DNA, the CDR3 is TGTGCCAGCACGAGCAGGGGACCCGTGGATGTTGAAAAACTGTTTTTT. As protein: CASTSRGPVDVEKLFF. The rearrangement joins TRBV7-8 to TRBJ1-4, with D perhaps TRBD1 (6 bases). The CDR3 extends over 16 amino acids. The germline V gene encodes CDR1 SGHVS and CDR2 FQNEAQ. V was clipped by 7 bases and J by 7 bases, with 22 bases between them.

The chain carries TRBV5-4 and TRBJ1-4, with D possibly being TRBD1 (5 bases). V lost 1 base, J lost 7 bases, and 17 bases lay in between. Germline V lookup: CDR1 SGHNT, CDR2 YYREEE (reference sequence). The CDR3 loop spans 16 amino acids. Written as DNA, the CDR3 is TGTGCCAGCAGCTTGTCGGGCGGTAGGGGAGGTGAAAAACTGTTTTTT. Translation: CASSLSGGRGGEKLFF.

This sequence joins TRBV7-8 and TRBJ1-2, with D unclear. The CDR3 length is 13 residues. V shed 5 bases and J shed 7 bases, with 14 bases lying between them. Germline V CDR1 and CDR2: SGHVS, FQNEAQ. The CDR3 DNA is TGTGCCAGCAGCAGCGATTCCGCCGGTGGCTACACCTTC. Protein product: CASSSDSAGGYTF.